Listed below are T cell receptor beta chains from one sample, sequenced in a study of T cell repertoires in cytomegalovirus infection. Using its own MiXCR run on the reads, TCRdb lists one record per CDR3 protein. Of approximately 170,000 distinct CDR3 sequences in the sample, roughly 18% were seen once. The sequenced sample consisted of CD8+ T cells from PBMCs. These receptors were taken from a human donor in good health (CMV status not recorded). Some clones in this sample may be carry-over from other donors' samples. CDR3s include the opening cysteine and the closing phenylalanine or tryptophan. The D gene is left open where the match is weak. Clone size is given for some rows only: seen once, a few or many times, or a class if the clone is expanded.

NA	18	TRBJ2-1	TRBV28	TRBD2	TGTGCCAGCAGTTTAACCGGACTAGCGGGAACCCGACGCAATGAGCAGTTCTTC	CASSLTGLAGTRRNEQFF
few	13	TRBJ1-2	TRBV28	NA	TGTGCCAGCAGTCTCCAACGAGGATACGGCTACACCTTC	CASSLQRGYGYTF
NA	14	TRBJ1-3	TRBV20-1	NA	TGCAGTGCTAGAGATCTCAGCTCTGGAAACACCATATATTTT	CSARDLSSGNTIYF
few	14	TRBJ1-2	TRBV10-3	NA	TGTGCCATCAGTGAGTCGGCCGCAGAGTATGGCTACACCTTC	CAISESAAEYGYTF
many	16	TRBJ2-5	TRBV20-1	NA	TGCAGTGCTAGAGATTACCCCCGTGGGATGGAGGAGACCCAGTACTTC	CSARDYPRGMEETQYF
NA	15	TRBJ1-5	TRBV12-3/TRBV12-4	NA	TGTGCCAGCAGTCTAGACTCCGGGACAAATCAGCCCCAGCATTTT	CASSLDSGTNQPQHF
many	15	TRBJ2-7	TRBV7-2	NA	TGTGCCAGCAGCTTAGCTGTGGACTACTCCTACGAGCAGTACTTC	CASSLAVDYSYEQYF
NA	13	TRBJ1-1	TRBV7-6	NA	TGTGCCAGCAGCAAGGGAACAGGGACTGAAGCTTTCTTT	CASSKGTGTEAFF
few	15	TRBJ1-2	TRBV7-8	NA	TGTGCCAGCAGCGGACCTCTGCGATACGGCTATGGCTACACCTTC	CASSGPLRYGYGYTF
NA	15	TRBJ1-1	TRBV7-9	TRBD1	TGTGCCAGCAGCACCCTACAGGGGTGGAACACTGAAGCTTTCTTT	CASSTLQGWNTEAFF
many	15	TRBJ2-1	TRBV28	TRBD1	TGTGCCAGCAGTTTGAGGCCAGGGGGCTGGAATGAGCAGTTCTTC	CASSLRPGGWNEQFF
few	14	TRBJ2-5	TRBV12-3/TRBV12-4	TRBD1	TGTGCCAGCAGTACGACAGGGTCGGGGGAGACCCAGTACTTC	CASSTTGSGETQYF
few	16	TRBJ2-5	TRBV28	NA	TGTGCCAGCAGCCCCCTTCCCCCAGGGCCGAAAGAGACCCAGTACTTC	CASSPLPPGPKETQYF
NA	15	TRBJ1-2	TRBV7-8	TRBD1	TGTGCCAGCAGCTTAGGGGACAGGGAATTAGGCGGCTACACCTTC	CASSLGDRELGGYTF
many	12	TRBJ2-7	TRBV7-9	TRBD2	TGTGCCGGAGGGACTAGCCCTTACGAGCAGTACTTC	CAGGTSPYEQYF
NA	15	TRBJ2-5	TRBV2	TRBD2	TGTGCCAGCAGTGAGCAAGCGGGGGCCCAAGAGACCCAGTACTTC	CASSEQAGAQETQYF
few	15	TRBJ2-7	TRBV28	TRBD1	TGTGCCAGCAGTCCCCCCGACAGGGGGATGGTCGAGCAGTACTTC	CASSPPDRGMVEQYF
few	17	TRBJ1-1	TRBV11-2	TRBD1	TGTGCCAGCAGCTTAATCGGACAGGGGGGTTGGGGCACTGAAGCTTTCTTT	CASSLIGQGGWGTEAFF
NA	15	TRBJ2-1	TRBV6-6	TRBD1	TGTGCCAGCAAACTACCCCGGGACAGGGGAAATGAGCAGTTCTTC	CASKLPRDRGNEQFF
NA	16	TRBJ1-2	TRBV7-9	TRBD1	TGTGCCAGCAGCAATTCCGGGACAGGGGGCTCCTATGGCTACACCTTC	CASSNSGTGGSYGYTF